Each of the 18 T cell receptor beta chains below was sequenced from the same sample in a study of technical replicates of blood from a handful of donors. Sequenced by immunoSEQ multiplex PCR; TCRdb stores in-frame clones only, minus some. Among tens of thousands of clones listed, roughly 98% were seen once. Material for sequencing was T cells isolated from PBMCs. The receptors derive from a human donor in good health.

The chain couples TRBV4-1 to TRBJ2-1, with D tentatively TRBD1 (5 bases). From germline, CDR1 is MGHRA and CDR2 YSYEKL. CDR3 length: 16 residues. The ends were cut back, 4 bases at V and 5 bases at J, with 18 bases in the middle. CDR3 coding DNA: TGCGCCAGCAGCCCTGGTGGGCAGGGTTGGGACAATGAGCAGTTCTTC. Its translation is CASSPGGQGWDNEQFF.

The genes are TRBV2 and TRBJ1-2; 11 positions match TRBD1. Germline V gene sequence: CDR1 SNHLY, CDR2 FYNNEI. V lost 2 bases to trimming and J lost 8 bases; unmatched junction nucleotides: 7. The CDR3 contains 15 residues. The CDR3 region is CASSENWTGGEGYTF. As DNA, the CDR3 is TGTGCCAGCAGTGAAAATTGGACAGGGGGCGAAGGCTACACCTTC.

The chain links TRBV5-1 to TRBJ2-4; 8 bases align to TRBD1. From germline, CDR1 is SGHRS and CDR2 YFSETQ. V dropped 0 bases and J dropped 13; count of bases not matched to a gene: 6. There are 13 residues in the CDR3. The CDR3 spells CASSLDSRTGQYF. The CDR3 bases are TGCGCCAGCAGCTTGGACTCCCGGACAGGGCAGTACTTC.

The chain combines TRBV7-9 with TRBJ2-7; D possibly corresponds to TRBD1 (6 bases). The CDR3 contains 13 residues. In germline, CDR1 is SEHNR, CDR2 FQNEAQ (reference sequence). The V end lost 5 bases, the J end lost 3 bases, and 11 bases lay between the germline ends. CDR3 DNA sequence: TGTGCCAGCAGCGAGGGACATTACTACGAGCAGTACTTC. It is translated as CASSEGHYYEQYF.

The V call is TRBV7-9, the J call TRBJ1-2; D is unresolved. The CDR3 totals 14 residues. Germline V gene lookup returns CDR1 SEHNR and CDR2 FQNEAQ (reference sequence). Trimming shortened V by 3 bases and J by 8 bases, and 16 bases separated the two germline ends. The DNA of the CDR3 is TGTGCCAGCAGCTTCGAAAGCCCTTTGGGCGGCTACACCTTC. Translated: CASSFESPLGGYTF. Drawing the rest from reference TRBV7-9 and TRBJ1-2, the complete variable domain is DTGVSQNPRHKITKRGQNVTFRCDPISEHNRLYWYRQTLGQGPEFLTYFQNEAQLEKSRLLSDRFSAERPKGSFSTLEIQRTEQGDSAMYLCASSFESPLGGYTFGSGTRLTVV.

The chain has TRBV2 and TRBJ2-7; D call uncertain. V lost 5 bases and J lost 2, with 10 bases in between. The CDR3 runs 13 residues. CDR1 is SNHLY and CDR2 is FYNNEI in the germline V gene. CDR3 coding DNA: TGTGCCAGCAGTACCCGCGAAACCTACGAGCAGTACTTC. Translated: CASSTRETYEQYF.

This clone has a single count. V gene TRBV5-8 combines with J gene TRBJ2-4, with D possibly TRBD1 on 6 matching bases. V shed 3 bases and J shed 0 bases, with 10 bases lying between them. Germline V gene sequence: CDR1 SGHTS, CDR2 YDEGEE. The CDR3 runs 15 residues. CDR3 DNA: TGTGCCAGCAGCTCTGGACAGCTAGCCAAAAACATTCAGTACTTC. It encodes CASSSGQLAKNIQYF.

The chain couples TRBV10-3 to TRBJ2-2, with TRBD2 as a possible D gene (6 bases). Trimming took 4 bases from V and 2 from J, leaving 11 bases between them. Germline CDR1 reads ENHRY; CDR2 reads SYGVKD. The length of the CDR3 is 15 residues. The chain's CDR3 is CAISAPGLNTGELFF. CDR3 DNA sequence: TGTGCCATCAGTGCCCCGGGACTTAACACCGGGGAGCTGTTTTTT.

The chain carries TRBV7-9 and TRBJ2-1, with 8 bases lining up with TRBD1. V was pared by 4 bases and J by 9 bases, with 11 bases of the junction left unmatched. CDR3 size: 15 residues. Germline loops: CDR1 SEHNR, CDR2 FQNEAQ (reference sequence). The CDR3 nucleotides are TGTGCCAGCAGCTATTCCGGGACAGGATATTCTGAGCAGTTCTTC. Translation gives CASSYSGTGYSEQFF.

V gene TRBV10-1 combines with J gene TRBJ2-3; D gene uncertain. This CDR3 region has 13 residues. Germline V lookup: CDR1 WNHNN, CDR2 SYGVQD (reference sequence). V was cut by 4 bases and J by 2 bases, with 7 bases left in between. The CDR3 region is CASSGVVTDTQYF. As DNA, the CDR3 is TGCGCCAGCAGTGGTGTCGTCACAGATACGCAGTATTTT.

The DNA for the CDR3 is TGTGCCAGCAGCTTTCGTAGCGGGAGTTACAATGAGCAGTTCTTC. Residues: CASSFRSGSYNEQFF. V and J are TRBV7-9 and TRBJ2-1, with 9 positions matching TRBD2. CDR1 and CDR2 from the germline V gene are SEHNR and FQNEAQ (reference sequence). The trim removed 3 bases at V and 4 bases at J, leaving 4 bases unmatched. The CDR3 spans 15 residues.

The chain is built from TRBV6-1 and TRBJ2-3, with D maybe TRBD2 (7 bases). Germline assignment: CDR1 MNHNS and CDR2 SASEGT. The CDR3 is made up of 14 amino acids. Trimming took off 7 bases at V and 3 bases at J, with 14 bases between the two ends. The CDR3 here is CASTAGAWTDTQYF. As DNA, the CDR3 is TGTGCCAGCACGGCGGGGGCCTGGACAGATACGCAGTATTTT.

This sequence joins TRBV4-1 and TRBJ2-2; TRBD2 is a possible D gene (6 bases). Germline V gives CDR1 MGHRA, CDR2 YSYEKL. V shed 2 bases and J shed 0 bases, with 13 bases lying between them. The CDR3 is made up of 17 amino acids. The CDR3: CASSQWEETANTGELFF. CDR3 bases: TGCGCCAGCAGCCAATGGGAGGAAACCGCGAACACCGGGGAGCTGTTTTTT.

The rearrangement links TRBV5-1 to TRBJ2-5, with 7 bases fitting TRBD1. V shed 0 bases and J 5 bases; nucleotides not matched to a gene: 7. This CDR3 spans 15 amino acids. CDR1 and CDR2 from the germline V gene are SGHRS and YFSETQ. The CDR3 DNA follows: TGCGCCAGCAGCTTGGACGACAGGGCGTGGGAGACCCAGTACTTC. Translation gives CASSLDDRAWETQYF.

The CDR3 is CASSPAGQASNYGYTF. For the CDR3, the DNA is TGTGCCAGCTCACCGGCCGGACAGGCTTCTAACTATGGCTACACCTTC. This rearrangement joins TRBV18 to TRBJ1-2, with 7 nucleotides matching TRBD1. With 3 bases clipped from V and 0 bases from J, the junction kept 7 bases outside the gene matches. The germline V gene has CDR1 KGHSH and CDR2 LQKENI. The CDR3 has 16 residues.

CDR3: CASSAVPEVGYGYTF. DNA of the CDR3: TGTGCCAGCAGTGCCGTCCCTGAGGTCGGCTATGGCTACACCTTC. The rearrangement links TRBV25-1 to TRBJ1-2; no clear D. Looked up from germline, CDR1 is MGHDK and CDR2 is SYGVNS. This CDR3 spans 15 amino acids. The V gene lost 4 bases and the J gene lost 4 bases, with 16 bases spanning the gap.

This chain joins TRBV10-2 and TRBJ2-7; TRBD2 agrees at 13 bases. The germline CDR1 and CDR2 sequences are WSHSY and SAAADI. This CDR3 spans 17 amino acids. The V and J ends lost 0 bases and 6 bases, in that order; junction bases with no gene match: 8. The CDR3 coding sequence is TGCGCCAGCAGTGAGTCGTTCGGACTAGCGGGAGTAGGCGAGCAGTACTTC. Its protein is CASSESFGLAGVGEQYF.

For the CDR3, the DNA is TGTGCCTGGAGTGTACGTCGACAGGTAAGGCAGCCCCAGCATTTT. Its translation: CAWSVRRQVRQPQHF. The rearrangement joins TRBV30 to TRBJ1-5, with TRBD1 as a possible D gene (6 bases). V gave up 0 bases and J gave up 7 bases, with 16 bases separating them. Germline V gives CDR1 GTSNPN, CDR2 SVGIG (reference sequence). This CDR3 contains 15 residues.